The 26 T cell receptor beta chains below were found in one sample sequenced in a study of T cell clonality in common variable immunodeficiency (dated by TCRdb to between 2014 and 2016). The full study reports these points: CVID TCRbeta sequences were reported to have fewer deletions and N-nucleotide insertions and to lack highly modified clones with 13 or more V deletions.

The library was made by the immunoSEQ multiplex PCR assay. TCRdb took over this immuneACCESS table, retaining in-frame rearrangements with V and J assigned. Such tables are incomplete; in checked studies, under half of the missing clones stem from an unresolved V gene, and the remainder is unexplained. The table puts roughly 25,000 clones in this sample, none counted just once. Approximately 9% of the sample goes to the ten largest clones. The antigens of these receptors remain unknown. Sequenced input: peripheral blood mononuclear cells. All receptors derive from a human donor with common variable immunodeficiency.

This clone was observed a handful of times. The observed sequence ends 3 residues before the CDR3 terminus, with the missing tail filled in from the germline J gene. The rearrangement links TRBV2 to TRBJ2-7; possible D gene TRBD1, 6 bases. From germline, CDR1 is SNHLY and CDR2 FYNNEI. The CDR3 runs to 15 residues. V lost 3 bases to trimming and J lost 6 bases, with 18 bases between them. Incomplete CDR3 DNA: TGTGCCAGCAGTGACCAGGGGCCCCCCCTGTTCGAG. Its translation: CASSDQGPPLFE. The entire CDR3 protein reads CASSDQGPPLFEQYF.

As to this clone: The read terminates 3 residues ahead of where the CDR3 ends, so the germline J gene completes it. This chain joins TRBV7-8 and TRBJ2-2; 7 positions match TRBD2. Unmatched junction bases numbered 4, after V lost 3 bases and J lost 3 bases. The CDR3 sequence is 15 residues long. The germline CDR1 and CDR2 sequences are SGHVS and FQNEAQ. The part of the CDR3 DNA that was read is TGTGCCAGCAGCTTCGGTGCGGGGGACACCGGGGAG. Its translation: CASSFGAGDTGE. The full CDR3 is CASSFGAGDTGELFF.

This clone appeared many times. From the germline J gene comes the end of the CDR3, since the read stops 3 residues before it. The chain has TRBV19 and TRBJ2-5; D is tentatively TRBD1 or TRBD2 (5 bases each). This CDR3 spans 14 amino acids. The V end lost 3 bases, the J end lost 5 bases, and 13 bases lay between the germline ends. The germline V gene encodes CDR1 LNHDA and CDR2 SQIVND (reference sequence). Partial CDR3 DNA: TGTGCCAGTAGTATTTCAACAGGAGGCGAGACC. This gives the protein CASSISTGGET. The whole CDR3 protein is CASSISTGGETQYF.

Comments on this clone: The read halts 3 residues ahead of the CDR3 end, with the missing end drawn from the germline J gene. The chain employs TRBV5-6 and TRBJ2-5, with D possibly being TRBD2 (6 bases). The V gene's germline CDR1 is SGHDT and CDR2 YYEEEE. CDR3 length equals 14 residues. Trimming took off 4 bases at V and 2 bases at J, with 12 bases between the two ends. The covered CDR3 bases are TGTGCCAGCAGCGGGACTTTTTCTCAAGAGACC. The encoded protein is CASSGTFSQET. The whole CDR3 sequence reads CASSGTFSQETQYF.

This clone was seen only a few times. The sequenced CDR3 bases are TGTGCCAGTAGTATGTGGGCCGGAGCCATCTCCTACGAG. Amino acid sequence: CASSMWAGAISYE. The full CDR3 sequence reads CASSMWAGAISYEQYF. The J gene is TRBJ2-7, the V gene TRBV19; D gene ambiguous. The read comes to an end 3 residues before the CDR3 does, leaving the germline J gene to fill in the end. The CDR3 extends over 16 amino acids. Trimming took off 3 bases at V and 0 bases at J, with 15 bases between the two ends. Germline CDR1 reads LNHDA; CDR2 reads SQIVND (reference sequence).

This clone was observed at least ten times. The read ends 3 residues before the CDR3 terminus; that terminus is restored from the germline J gene. The V and J genes are TRBV19 and TRBJ2-3; possible D gene TRBD1, 6 bases. Germline lookup yields CDR1 LNHDA and CDR2 SQIVND (reference sequence). The CDR3 sequence is 12 residues long. Trimming stripped 8 bases from V and 5 bases from J, with 11 bases between. The CDR3 loop is CASQGSGDTQYF. The CDR3 bases that were read are TGTGCCAGTCAGGGGTCGGGAGATACG.

In the case of this clone: The read ends 3 residues shy of where the CDR3 ends; the end is completed using the germline J gene. This chain connects TRBV5-5 to TRBJ2-7, with D possibly matching TRBD2 (6 bases). This CDR3 region has 13 residues. V shed 4 bases and J shed 6 bases, with 14 bases lying between them. Germline loops: CDR1 SGHKS, CDR2 YYEKEE (reference sequence). CDR3 in amino acids: CASSPAGSGEQYF. The DNA read from the CDR3 is TGTGCCAGCAGCCCCGCGGGGTCGGGCGAG.

This clone was found many times. The read gets to within 3 residues of the CDR3 end, and the germline J gene fills in the rest. The chain employs TRBV19 and TRBJ2-4; D is unclear. CDR1 LNHDA and CDR2 SQIVND come from the germline V gene (reference sequence). This CDR3 has 12 amino acids. Trimming took 3 bases from V and 7 from J, leaving 7 bases between them. The DNA read from the CDR3 is TGTGCCAGTAGTATGGCCGATAACATT. Amino acids: CASSMADNI. The whole CDR3 sequence is CASSMADNIQYF.

This clone appeared many times. The read falls 3 residues short of the CDR3 end, and the missing part is taken from the germline J gene. The V call is TRBV4-2, the J call TRBJ1-4; 8 bases are shared with TRBD1. The CDR3 extends over 19 amino acids. Trimming at V came to 4 bases and at J to 1 base, leaving 14 bases not matched to a gene. Germline V lookup: CDR1 LGHNA, CDR2 YNFKEQ. CDR3 sequence reads: CASSRTGQGVFGTNEKLFF. CDR3 bases read: TGTGCCAGCAGCCGAACCGGACAGGGAGTGTTTGGAACTAATGAAAAA.

This clone showed up just a few times. The sequenced CDR3 bases are TGTGCCAGCAGCTTAGGACTAGCGGGAGCCTACGAG. Translated: CASSLGLAGAYE. The complete CDR3 reads CASSLGLAGAYEQYF. This chain links TRBV11-3 with TRBJ2-7; 12 nucleotides align to TRBD2. The observed sequence ends 3 residues before the CDR3 terminus, with the missing tail filled in from the germline J gene. The CDR3 contains 15 residues. From germline, CDR1 is SGHNT and CDR2 YENEEA. V was clipped by 1 base and J by 2 bases; unmatched bases: 0.

Only a few counts were recorded for this clone. The CDR3 protein is CASSPPEAYEQYF. The sequenced part of the CDR3 DNA is TGTGCCAGCTCACCCCCCGAGGCCTACGAG. This chain links TRBV18 with TRBJ2-7, with D unclear. The sequence runs out 3 residues before the end of the CDR3; the remainder is reconstructed from the germline J gene. The CDR3 has 13 amino acids. The germline V gene has CDR1 KGHSH and CDR2 LQKENI. V lost 3 bases, J lost 2 bases, and 8 bases lay in between. Full variable domain (outside the CDR3, taken from reference TRBV18 and TRBJ2-7): NAGVMQNPRHLVRRRGQEARLRCSPMKGHSHVYWYRQLPEEGLKFMVYLQKENIIDESGMPKERFSAEFPKEGPSILRIQQVVRGDSAAYFCASSPPEAYEQYFGPGTRLTVT.

This clone was counted between two and nine times. Read sequence stops 3 residues before the CDR3 end, and the germline J gene provides the missing end. The V and J genes are TRBV2 and TRBJ2-6; a possible D gene is TRBD1 (6 bases). Germline values: CDR1 SNHLY, CDR2 FYNNEI. The CDR3 runs 15 residues. V lost 6 bases to trimming and J lost 3 bases, with 12 bases between them. This chain's CDR3 is CASRDQGYGANVLTF. The sequenced part of the CDR3 DNA is TGTGCCAGCAGGGACCAGGGGTATGGGGCCAACGTC.

Notes on this clone: The read terminates 3 residues ahead of where the CDR3 ends, so the germline J gene completes it. The V call is TRBV18, the J call TRBJ1-5, with TRBD1 matching over 8 bases. From germline, CDR1 is KGHSH and CDR2 LQKENI. The length of the CDR3 is 15 residues. With 6 bases clipped from V and 3 bases from J, the junction kept 7 bases outside the gene matches. The chain's CDR3 is CASSSSGGANQPQHF. CDR3 bases read: TGTGCCAGCTCCTCGTCAGGGGGCGCCAATCAGCCC.

This clone was detected ten times or more. The observed sequence ends 3 residues before the CDR3 terminus, with the missing tail filled in from the germline J gene. The V and J genes are TRBV18 and TRBJ1-1; 9 bases are shared with TRBD1. This CDR3 has 15 amino acids. Per the germline V gene, CDR1 is KGHSH and CDR2 is LQKENI. V shed 5 bases and J 4 bases; nucleotides not matched to a gene: 8. This chain's CDR3 is CASSSTGGAGTEAFF. The CDR3 bases that were read are TGTGCCAGCTCATCTACAGGGGGCGCGGGCACTGAA.

This clone was counted ten times or more. The DNA ends 3 residues before the CDR3 does, and the rest of the CDR3 is filled in from the germline J gene. The V call is TRBV20-1, the J call TRBJ1-1; 7 positions agree with TRBD1. The V and J ends lost 3 bases and 2 bases, in that order; junction bases with no gene match: 6. The CDR3 runs to 14 residues. From germline, CDR1 is DFQATT and CDR2 SNEGSKA (reference sequence). This CDR3 reads CSASRTGGNTEAFF. Partial CDR3 DNA: TGCAGTGCTAGTCGGACAGGAGGAAACACTGAA.

This clone was counted between two and nine times. The read comes to an end 3 residues before the CDR3 does, leaving the germline J gene to fill in the end. The V and J genes are TRBV7-9 and TRBJ1-1; the D is unclear. The CDR3 runs to 12 residues. V was shortened by 1 base and J by 5 bases, with 5 bases between the two germline ends. Germline V gene lookup returns CDR1 SEHNR and CDR2 FQNEAQ (reference sequence). This CDR3 reads CASSLDGTEAFF. CDR3 DNA, as far as it was read: TGTGCCAGCAGCTTAGACGGTACTGAA.

This clone has a count of ten or more. With the read ending 3 residues before the CDR3 end, the germline J gene is used to fill in that end. The V call is TRBV7-2, the J call TRBJ2-1; 8 nucleotides match TRBD2. With V trimmed by 4 bases and J by 4 bases, 6 bases remained unmatched. The CDR3 is 15 residues long. In germline, CDR1 is SGHTA, CDR2 FQGNSA. CDR3 residues: CASSYPTSEYNEQFF. Partial CDR3 DNA: TGTGCCAGCAGCTATCCGACTAGCGAGTACAATGAG.

This clone has only a few counts. The read ends 3 residues early relative to the CDR3; the germline J gene fills the gap. The rearrangement links TRBV7-6 to TRBJ1-5, with 7 nucleotides matching TRBD1. Germline V gene data show CDR1 as SGHVS and CDR2 as FNYEAQ. Trimming took 1 base from V and 6 from J; bases not matched to a gene: 6. CDR3 length: 15 residues. The CDR3 here is CASSLGTGIGQPQHF. The DNA read from the CDR3 is TGTGCCAGCAGCTTAGGGACAGGTATTGGTCAGCCC.

In its sample, this clone was seen many times. Read sequence stops 3 residues before the CDR3 end, and the germline J gene provides the missing end. The chain is built from TRBV4-1 and TRBJ2-5; tentative D call: TRBD2 (7 bases). V was trimmed by 1 base and J by 2 bases, leaving 17 bases between them. The CDR3 is 17 residues long. Looked up from germline, CDR1 is MGHRA and CDR2 is YSYEKL. The CDR3 reads CASSQGGTGGLQETQYF. The sequenced CDR3 bases are TGCGCCAGCAGCCAAGGGGGAACGGGGGGCCTTCAAGAGACC.

Remarks on this clone: The read ends 3 residues shy of where the CDR3 ends; the end is completed using the germline J gene. The chain carries TRBV18 and TRBJ2-7; the D call may be TRBD1 or TRBD2 (5 bases each). The CDR3 runs to 13 residues. Trimming removed 6 bases from V and 3 bases from J, with 12 bases in between. Germline CDR1 is KGHSH and CDR2 is LQKENI. CDR3 in amino acids: CASSRGIDYEQYF. The DNA read from the CDR3 is TGTGCCAGCTCGAGGGGCATTGACTACGAG.

The table lists this clone with a few counts. Sequencing ends 3 residues short of the CDR3 end; the germline J gene provides the rest. The genes are TRBV2 and TRBJ1-2; TRBD1 matches at 9 bases. From germline, CDR1 is SNHLY and CDR2 FYNNEI. The CDR3 has 14 amino acids. J lost 7 bases, V lost 0 bases, and 3 bases had no gene match. The part of the CDR3 DNA that was read is TGTGCCAGCAGTGAAGCCGGACAGGGGACTGGC. This encodes CASSEAGQGTG. From start to end, the CDR3 is CASSEAGQGTGYTF.

As regards this clone: Read sequence stops 3 residues before the CDR3 end, and the germline J gene provides the missing end. The V call is TRBV19, the J call TRBJ1-4; D is unclear. The CDR3 is 13 residues long. The ends were cut back, 4 bases at V and 7 bases at J, with 10 bases in the middle. From germline, CDR1 is LNHDA and CDR2 SQIVND (reference sequence). CDR3 sequence reads: CASSTEEGEKLFF. The sequenced part of the CDR3 DNA is TGTGCCAGTAGTACCGAGGAGGGTGAAAAA.

This clone was recorded a few times. The sequence runs out 3 residues before the end of the CDR3; the remainder is reconstructed from the germline J gene. The chain is built from TRBV23-1 and TRBJ1-2; no clear D. TRBV23-1 is noted as an ORF with a role that remains uncertain. The CDR3 runs to 15 residues. Trimming stripped 7 bases from V and 6 bases from J, with 21 bases between. The CDR3 spells CASIPSRRLRDGYTF. The covered CDR3 bases are TGCGCCAGCATCCCTTCACGGCGCCTACGGGATGGC.

This clone has just a few counts. The DNA read from the CDR3 is TGTGCCAGTCGCAGGGTGTCCCAGTGGGGC. Translated, it gives CASRRVSQWG. The entire CDR3 protein reads CASRRVSQWGYTF. The chain carries TRBV7-9 and TRBJ1-2; possibly TRBD1 for D (5 bases). The CDR3 end is not reached by the read, which stops 3 residues before it; the germline J gene fills it in. CDR3 length: 13 residues. Germline V lookup: CDR1 SEHNR, CDR2 FQNEAQ (reference sequence).

The sequenced part of the CDR3 DNA is TGTGCCAGTAGTATACCGGGGGGCGAA. It encodes CASSIPGGE. In full, the CDR3 is CASSIPGGEAFF. V is TRBV19 and J is TRBJ1-1, with D perhaps matching TRBD1 (6 bases). The read ends 3 residues early relative to the CDR3; the germline J gene fills the gap. The CDR3 runs to 12 residues. Germline CDR1 LNHDA, CDR2 SQIVND (reference sequence).

This clone has ten or more counts. Coverage ceases 3 residues before the CDR3 finishes, and the germline J gene fills in the end. The V gene is TRBV5-4, the J gene TRBJ1-2, with a tentative D call TRBD1 (6 bases). Trimming pared 3 bases from V and 2 bases from J, leaving 11 bases between. The CDR3 contains 14 residues. The V gene's germline CDR1 is SGHNT and CDR2 YYREEE (reference sequence). Incomplete CDR3 DNA: TGTGCCAGCAGCTCACGGACAGAGAACTATGGC. This codes for CASSSRTENYG. The CDR3 as a whole reads CASSSRTENYGYTF.